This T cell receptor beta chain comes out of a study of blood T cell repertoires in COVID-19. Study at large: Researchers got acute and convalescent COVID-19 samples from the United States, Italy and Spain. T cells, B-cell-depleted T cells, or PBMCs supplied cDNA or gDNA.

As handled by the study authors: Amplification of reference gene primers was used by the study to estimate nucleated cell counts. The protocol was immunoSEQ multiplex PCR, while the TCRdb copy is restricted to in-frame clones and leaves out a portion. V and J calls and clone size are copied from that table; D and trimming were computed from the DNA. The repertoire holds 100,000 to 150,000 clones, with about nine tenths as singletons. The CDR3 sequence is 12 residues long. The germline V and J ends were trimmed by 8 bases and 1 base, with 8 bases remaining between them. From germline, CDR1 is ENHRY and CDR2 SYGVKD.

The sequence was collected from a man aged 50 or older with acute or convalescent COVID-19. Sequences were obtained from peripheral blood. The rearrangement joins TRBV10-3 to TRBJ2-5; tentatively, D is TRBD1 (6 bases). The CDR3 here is CAIGQIQETQYF. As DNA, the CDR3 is TGTGCCATCGGACAGATCCAAGAGACCCAGTACTTC.